This record covers a single T cell receptor beta chain. The ends were cut back, 3 bases at V and 7 bases at J, with 13 bases in the middle. This CDR3 has 14 amino acids. Germline assignment: CDR1 SGHDT and CDR2 YYEEEE. The authors distributed each subset's genomic DNA evenly over several immunoSEQ plates. Assay: immunoSEQ multiplex PCR; the TCRdb copy retains only in-frame clones and omits some. The sample lists 450,000 to 500,000 clones; about 84% were seen once. These data originate in a study of shared clonotypes between healthy human individuals. This receptor was obtained from a middle-aged woman in good health. Some clones in this sample may be carry-over from other donors' samples. The sample taken for sequencing was PBMCs. J is TRBJ1-4 and V is TRBV5-6; D is uncertain. In DNA, the CDR3 is TGTGCCAGCAGCTCCAAGGATGTTCGTGAAAAACTGTTTTTT. It codes for CASSSKDVREKLFF.